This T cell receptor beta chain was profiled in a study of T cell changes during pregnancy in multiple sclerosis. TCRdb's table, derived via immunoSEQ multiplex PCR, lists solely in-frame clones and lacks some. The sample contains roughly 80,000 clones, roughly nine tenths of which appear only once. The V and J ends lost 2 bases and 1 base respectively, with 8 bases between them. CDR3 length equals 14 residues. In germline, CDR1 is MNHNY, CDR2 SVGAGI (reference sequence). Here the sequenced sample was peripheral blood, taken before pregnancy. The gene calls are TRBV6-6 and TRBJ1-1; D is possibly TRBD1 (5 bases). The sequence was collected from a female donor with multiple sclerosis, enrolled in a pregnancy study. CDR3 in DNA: TGTGCCAGCAGTTACCTCAGGGAGAACACTGAAGCTTTCTTT. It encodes CASSYLRENTEAFF.